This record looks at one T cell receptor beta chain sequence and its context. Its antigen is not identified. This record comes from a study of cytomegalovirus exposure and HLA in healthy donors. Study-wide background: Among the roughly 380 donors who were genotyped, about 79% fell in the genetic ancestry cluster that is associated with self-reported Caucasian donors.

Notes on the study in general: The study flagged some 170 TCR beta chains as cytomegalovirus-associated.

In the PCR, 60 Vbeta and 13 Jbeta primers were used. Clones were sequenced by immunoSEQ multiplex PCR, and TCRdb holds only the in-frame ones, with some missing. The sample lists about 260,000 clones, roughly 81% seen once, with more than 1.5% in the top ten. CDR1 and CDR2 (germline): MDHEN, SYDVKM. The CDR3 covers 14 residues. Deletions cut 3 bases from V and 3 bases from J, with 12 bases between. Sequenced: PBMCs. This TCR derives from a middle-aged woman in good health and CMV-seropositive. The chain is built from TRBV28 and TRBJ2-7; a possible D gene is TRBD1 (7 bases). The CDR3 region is CASSFAGQIYEQYF. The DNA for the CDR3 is TGTGCCAGCAGTTTCGCGGGACAGATCTACGAGCAGTACTTC.